The 10 T cell receptor beta chains listed next were all sequenced from one sample in a study of molecular identifiers for immune sequencing clone quantification. Via MiXCR, TCRdb re-called the PCR reads, giving one row per CDR3 protein. This sample has about 510,000 distinct CDR3 sequences, with 20% to 25% found just once. What was sequenced was naive CD8+ T cells from blood, with Jurkat cell RNA spiked in. The sample's subset: FACS-sorted CD8+CD4-CCR7+CD45RA+ naive T cells. Every receptor here comes from a human donor in good health. Some libraries in this study had Jurkat cell RNA spiked in.

On this clonotype itself: A much more abundant neighbour one base away suggests this may be a read error. The chain is built from TRBV27 and TRBJ2-6; D is undetermined. The CDR3 totals 16 residues. CDR1 and CDR2 (germline): MNHEY, SMNVEV (reference sequence). V shed 7 bases and J shed 0 bases, with 13 bases lying between them. The CDR3 DNA follows: TGTGCCAGCACCGCGGCCTTATACTCTGGGGCCAACGTCCTGACTTTC. Its translation: CASTAALYSGANVLTF.

The chain links TRBV7-9 to TRBJ2-5; 8 nucleotides match TRBD1. Germline CDR1 is SEHNR and CDR2 is FQNEAQ (reference sequence). With V trimmed by 5 bases and J by 3 bases, 11 bases remained unmatched. The CDR3 has 16 residues. The DNA of the CDR3 is TGTGCCAGCAGCCCGCCGACAGGGGAAGGCAAAGAGACCCAGTACTTC. Its protein product is CASSPPTGEGKETQYF. The variable domain in full, completed from reference TRBV7-9 and TRBJ2-5, reads DTGVSQNPRHKITKRGQNVTFRCDPISEHNRLYWYRQTLGQGPEFLTYFQNEAQLEKSRLLSDRFSAERPKGSFSTLEIQRTEQGDSAMYLCASSPPTGEGKETQYFGPGTRLLVL.

This clonotype has more than one count but fewer than ten. The gene calls are TRBV10-3 and TRBJ2-7; 8 bases are a match to TRBD1. The germline gives CDR1 ENHRY, CDR2 SYGVKD. The CDR3 totals 15 residues. V was pared by 10 bases and J by 4 bases, with 15 bases of the junction left unmatched. The CDR3 reads CATLSKGQGGYEQYF. CDR3 bases: TGTGCCACCTTGTCCAAAGGACAGGGTGGGTACGAGCAGTACTTC.

The chain is built from TRBV20-1 and TRBJ1-1, with TRBD1 as a possible D gene (5 bases). CDR3 length: 12 amino acids. Germline CDR1 is DFQATT and CDR2 is SNEGSKA (reference sequence). V was shortened by 4 bases and J by 6 bases, with 12 bases between the two germline ends. CDR3 region: CSAKGTNAEAFF. The CDR3 nucleotides read TGCAGTGCTAAGGGGACTAACGCTGAAGCTTTCTTT.

Points on this clonotype: At one of its ends the junction is not consistent with the germline gene, which may arise from a read error. V and J are TRBV5-1 and TRBJ2-1; D is undetermined. Germline V CDR1 and CDR2: SGHRS, YFSETQ. The CDR3 consists of 15 residues. The CDR3 region is CASGLEGLSYNEQFF. The CDR3 coding sequence is TGCGCCAGCGGCTTGGAAGGCCTCTCCTACAATGAGCAGTTCTTC.

Of note for this clonotype: A much larger clone lies one base from this, so it may be a read error. This chain joins TRBV15 and TRBJ1-1; D not resolved. CDR3 size: 17 residues. V was clipped by 4 bases and J by 1 base, with 19 bases between them. Germline CDR1 reads LNHNV; CDR2 reads YYDKDF (reference sequence). The CDR3 nucleotides read TGTGCCACCAGCACGGCTTGGGAAGAGGTTAGGAACACTGAAGCTTTCTTT. Translating gives CATSTAWEEVRNTEAFF.

The chain links TRBV20-1 to TRBJ1-1, with a possible D match to TRBD1 (5 bases). Germline V lookup: CDR1 DFQATT, CDR2 SNEGSKA (reference sequence). This CDR3 is built from 15 residues. Trimming pared 2 bases from V and 7 bases from J, leaving 20 bases between. CDR3 residues: CSARRAQGAIFEAFF. CDR3 in DNA: TGCAGTGCTAGAAGAGCGCAGGGAGCAATCTTTGAAGCTTTCTTT.

This clonotype has ten or more counts. A junction end diverges from the germline sequence, so it may reflect a read error. This chain links TRBV12-3 or TRBV12-4 with TRBJ1-5; TRBD1 aligns across 8 bases. The CDR3 is 14 amino acids. CDR3 DNA: TGCGCCAGCAGCCCGACAGGGGGCAATCAGCCCCAGCATTTT. This codes for CASSPTGGNQPQHF.

In its sample, this clonotype was seen many times. The chain employs TRBV7-2 and TRBJ2-7; D tentatively fits TRBD1 or TRBD2 (5 bases each). The CDR3 is made up of 14 amino acids. Trimming took 5 bases from V and 6 from J, leaving 17 bases between them. Germline lookup yields CDR1 SGHTA and CDR2 FQGNSA. CDR3 sequence (DNA): TGTGCCAGCAGCCGAGGGGACGCTCCACTCGAGCAGTACTTC. Translating gives CASSRGDAPLEQYF. The whole variable domain, filled in from reference TRBV7-2 and TRBJ2-7, reads GAGVSQSPSNKVTEKGKDVELRCDPISGHTALYWYRQSLGQGLEFLIYFQGNSAPDKSGLPSDRFSAERTGGSVSTLTIQRTQQEDSAVYLCASSRGDAPLEQYFGPGTRLTVT.

This chain links TRBV2 with TRBJ2-1; D is possibly TRBD2 (5 bases). Looked up from germline, CDR1 is SNHLY and CDR2 is FYNNEI. The CDR3 is 13 amino acids. The V end lost 7 bases, the J end lost 8 bases, and 15 bases lay between the germline ends. This CDR3 is CASTGVASDEQFF. CDR3 DNA: TGTGCCAGCACCGGGGTAGCTTCCGATGAGCAGTTCTTC.